These 3 T cell receptor beta chains share one sample of origin, sequenced in a study of blood T cell repertoires in COVID-19. Libraries were prepared by immunoSEQ multiplex PCR; TCRdb keeps only in-frame clonotypes and omits some of them. The sample lists more than 120,000 clones, about 87% occurring once. The sequencing sample was made of peripheral blood. The receptors originated from a man aged 50 or older who had recovered from COVID-19.

The chain couples TRBV27 to TRBJ2-7; TRBD2 agrees at 12 bases. Unmatched junction bases numbered 16, after V lost 7 bases and J lost 6 bases. Looked up from germline, CDR1 is MNHEY and CDR2 is SMNVEV (reference sequence). The length of the CDR3 is 17 residues. CDR3 protein: CASTFHRTSGDLREQYF. In nucleotides, the CDR3 is TGTGCCAGCACCTTTCATCGGACTAGCGGGGACCTTCGCGAGCAGTACTTC.

V usage is TRBV4-1 and J usage is TRBJ2-1, with D unresolved. Trimming took 1 base from V and 3 from J, leaving 4 bases between them. This CDR3 has 13 residues. Germline-derived CDR1 and CDR2 are MGHRA and YSYEKL. The CDR3 sequence: CASSQGLYNEQFF. CDR3 DNA: TGCGCCAGCAGCCAAGGACTCTACAATGAGCAGTTCTTC.

The chain carries TRBV11-3 and TRBJ1-4, with D maybe TRBD1 (5 bases). The CDR3 runs 13 residues. Germline V CDR1 and CDR2: SGHNT, YENEEA. The ends were cut back, 3 bases at V and 5 bases at J, with 7 bases in the middle. The CDR3 DNA is TGTGCCAGCAGCTTTAAGGGGAATGAAAAACTGTTTTTT. Encoded protein: CASSFKGNEKLFF.